The 16 T cell receptor beta chains given below trace back to one sample, sequenced in a study of blood T cell repertoires in COVID-19. This table comes from immunoSEQ multiplex PCR, and its TCRdb copy is limited to in-frame clones, with some not included. The data show about 34,000 clones, 90% seen once. The sequencing sample was made of peripheral blood. The receptors were sampled from a man in his sixties with active or convalescent COVID-19.

V usage is TRBV12-3 or TRBV12-4 and J usage is TRBJ1-2; D is unclear. This CDR3 contains 12 residues. The V end lost 5 bases, the J end lost 4 bases, and 8 bases lay between the germline ends. The CDR3 nucleotides are TGTGCCAGCAGTCCGTATTTCTATGGCTACACCTTC. Protein: CASSPYFYGYTF.

The chain has TRBV2 and TRBJ1-3; D uncertain. Trimming left V 3 bases short and J 3 bases short, with 12 bases between. The CDR3 sequence is 15 residues long. Germline values: CDR1 SNHLY, CDR2 FYNNEI. The CDR3 coding sequence is TGTGCCAGCAGTGACGGTCGGGGAGTTGGAAACACCATATATTTT. Translating it yields CASSDGRGVGNTIYF.

The J gene is TRBJ1-1, the V gene TRBV6-6; 7 bases map to TRBD1. The CDR3 is 13 residues long. CDR1 is MNHNY, CDR2 SVGAGI, per germline (reference sequence). V lost 5 bases and J lost 4; bases outside the gene matches: 4. This chain's CDR3 is CASSPPGGTEAFF. The CDR3 DNA sequence: TGTGCCAGCAGTCCACCAGGGGGCACTGAAGCTTTCTTT.

J is TRBJ1-2 and V is TRBV7-9; TRBD1 matches at 10 bases. The CDR3 is 16 residues long. Germline values: CDR1 SEHNR, CDR2 FQNEAQ (reference sequence). V lost 5 bases to trimming and J lost 2 bases; unmatched junction nucleotides: 8. The DNA of the CDR3 is TGTGCCAGCAGCGCCCGGACAGGGGGATCCAACTATGGCTACACCTTC. It specifies CASSARTGGSNYGYTF.

The J gene is TRBJ1-5, the V gene TRBV6-1, with D possibly being TRBD1 (5 bases). Germline CDR1 reads MNHNS; CDR2 reads SASEGT. The CDR3 totals 14 residues. V was cut by 1 base and J by 7 bases, with 11 bases left in between. CDR3 sequence reads: CASSEVGGGQPQHF. Here the CDR3 DNA reads TGTGCCAGCAGTGAAGTTGGGGGGGGACAGCCCCAGCATTTT.

The chain couples TRBV6-6 to TRBJ1-2, with TRBD1 matching over 8 bases. The V segment lost 5 bases and the J segment 8 bases; nucleotides outside the gene matches: 4. From germline, CDR1 is MNHNY and CDR2 SVGAGI (reference sequence). This CDR3 has 12 residues. CDR3 amino acids: CASSHRGRGYTF. The CDR3 region has the DNA TGTGCCAGCAGTCACAGGGGGAGAGGCTACACCTTC.

The chain links TRBV6-4 to TRBJ2-1, with 8 bases fitting TRBD2. The germline V gene has CDR1 MRHNA and CDR2 SNTAGT. V shed 6 bases and J 9 bases; nucleotides not matched to a gene: 13. CDR3 size: 15 residues. The CDR3 sequence is CASSAQGQAGGEQFF. The CDR3 region has the DNA TGTGCCAGCAGCGCCCAGGGGCAGGCGGGGGGTGAGCAGTTCTTC.

The chain carries TRBV4-2 and TRBJ1-2; maybe TRBD1 (6 bases). The CDR3 is made up of 13 amino acids. Germline loops: CDR1 LGHNA, CDR2 YNFKEQ. Trimming removed 4 bases at V and 8 bases at J, with 14 bases between. CDR3 sequence (DNA): TGTGCCAGCAGCCCCGACAGGTATGGAGGCTACACCTTC. It encodes CASSPDRYGGYTF.

V and J are TRBV18 and TRBJ1-3; 9 nucleotides line up with TRBD1. The V segment lost 0 bases and the J segment 2 bases; nucleotides outside the gene matches: 8. CDR1 and CDR2 (germline): KGHSH, LQKENI. This CDR3 is built from 18 residues. CDR3 amino acids: CASSPPDRGKRPGNTIYF. Here the CDR3 DNA reads TGTGCCAGCTCACCACCGGACAGGGGTAAGCGCCCTGGAAACACCATATATTTT.

The chain has TRBV5-1 and TRBJ2-3, with 8 bases fitting TRBD2. Germline lookup yields CDR1 SGHRS and CDR2 YFSETQ. Unmatched junction bases numbered 8, after V lost 3 bases and J lost 2 bases. CDR3 length: 16 residues. The CDR3 nucleotides are TGCGCCAGCAGCTCCGGGACTAGTATCTCCACAGATACGCAGTATTTT. Translation: CASSSGTSISTDTQYF.

The chain carries TRBV18 and TRBJ1-5; the D gene is possibly TRBD1 (6 bases). CDR3 size: 15 residues. In germline, CDR1 is KGHSH, CDR2 LQKENI. V lost 6 bases to trimming and J lost 0 bases, with 12 bases between them. The CDR3 spells CASSQGINSNQPQHF. CDR3 coding DNA: TGTGCCAGCTCCCAGGGGATCAATAGCAATCAGCCCCAGCATTTT.

V usage is TRBV5-1 and J usage is TRBJ2-7; unclear D gene. Germline-derived CDR1 and CDR2 are SGHRS and YFSETQ. Deletions cut 0 bases from V and 0 bases from J, with 4 bases between. The length of the CDR3 is 13 residues. The CDR3 sequence: CASSLGASYEQYF. In DNA, the CDR3 is TGCGCCAGCAGCTTGGGGGCCTCCTACGAGCAGTACTTC.

This clone was seen only once. The germline gene is not matched at one end of the junction; a read error may be the cause. The rearrangement joins TRBV6-5 to TRBJ1-2; 7 positions agree with TRBD1. The CDR3 length is 12 residues. Per the germline V gene, CDR1 is MNHEY and CDR2 is SVGAGI. As DNA, the CDR3 is TGTGCCAGCAGGGGACAGTCGCGGGGCTGCACCTTC. Translating gives CASRGQSRGCTF.

In its sample, this clone was seen a few times. This chain connects TRBV5-1 to TRBJ1-5, with TRBD1 matching 7 bases. There are 12 residues in the CDR3. J gave up 8 bases and V 1 base, and 0 bases lay outside the gene matches. Germline V gives CDR1 SGHRS, CDR2 YFSETQ. This chain's CDR3 is CASSLTGEPQHF. DNA of the CDR3: TGCGCCAGCAGCTTGACAGGGGAGCCCCAGCATTTT.

The V gene is TRBV28, the J gene TRBJ2-3; D possibly corresponds to TRBD1 (6 bases). There are 15 residues in the CDR3. Germline CDR1 MDHEN, CDR2 SYDVKM. V was shortened by 4 bases and J by 2 bases, with 13 bases between the two germline ends. DNA for the CDR3: TGTGCCAGCAGTTGGGGGCAGGGAAACACAGATACGCAGTATTTT. Protein sequence: CASSWGQGNTDTQYF.

The genes are TRBV20-1 and TRBJ2-5; D remains ambiguous. The CDR3 runs 9 residues. V lost 7 bases and J lost 7, with 7 bases in between. Per germline, CDR1 DFQATT and CDR2 SNEGSKA (reference sequence). This CDR3 reads CSVGGTQYF. The CDR3, as DNA: TGCAGTGTCGGCGGGACCCAGTACTTC.